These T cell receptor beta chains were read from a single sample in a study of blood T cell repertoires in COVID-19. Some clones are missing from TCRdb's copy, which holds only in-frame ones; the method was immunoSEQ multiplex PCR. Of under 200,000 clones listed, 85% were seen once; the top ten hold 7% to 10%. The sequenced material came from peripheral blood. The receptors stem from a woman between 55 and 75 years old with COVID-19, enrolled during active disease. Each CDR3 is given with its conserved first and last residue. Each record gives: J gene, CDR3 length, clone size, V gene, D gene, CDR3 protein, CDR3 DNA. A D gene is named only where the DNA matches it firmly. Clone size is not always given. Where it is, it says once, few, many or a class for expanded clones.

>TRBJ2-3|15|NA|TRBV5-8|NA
CASSLGTASTDTQYF
TGTGCCAGCAGCCTAGGCACGGCTAGCACAGATACGCAGTATTTT
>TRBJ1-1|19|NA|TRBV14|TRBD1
CASSQRTLTGGGRDTEAFF
TGTGCCAGCAGCCAAAGGACGTTGACAGGGGGCGGGAGGGACACTGAAGCTTTCTTT
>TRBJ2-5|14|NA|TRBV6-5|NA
CASSPGHAWETQYF
TGTGCCAGCAGTCCTGGACATGCCTGGGAGACCCAGTACTTC
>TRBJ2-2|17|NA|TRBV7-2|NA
CASSFGVGRESAGELFF
TGTGCCAGCAGCTTTGGGGTGGGCCGGGAGTCAGCCGGGGAGCTGTTTTTT
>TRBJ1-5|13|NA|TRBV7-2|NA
CASSGGINQPQHF
TGTGCCAGCAGCGGCGGTATCAATCAGCCCCAGCATTTT
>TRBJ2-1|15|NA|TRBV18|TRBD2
CASSPNSGSYNEQFF
TGTGCCAGCTCACCCAATAGCGGGTCCTACAATGAGCAGTTCTTC
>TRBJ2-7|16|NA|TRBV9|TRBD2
CASSSGGTSVPYEQYF
TGTGCCAGCAGCTCAGGAGGGACTAGCGTCCCCTACGAGCAGTACTTC
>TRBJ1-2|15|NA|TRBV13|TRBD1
CASSLGAGGNYDYTF
TGTGCCAGCAGCTTAGGTGCAGGGGGCAACTATGACTACACCTTC
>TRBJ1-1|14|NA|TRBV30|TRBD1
CAWRGDRRNTEAFF
TGTGCCTGGAGAGGGGACAGAAGAAACACTGAAGCTTTCTTT
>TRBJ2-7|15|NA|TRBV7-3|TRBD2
CASREAGGPSYEQYF
TGTGCCAGCAGAGAAGCGGGAGGCCCCTCCTACGAGCAGTACTTC
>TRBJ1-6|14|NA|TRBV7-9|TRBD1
CASSSADRGRTLHF
TGTGCCAGCAGCTCGGCGGACAGGGGCAGAACCCTCCACTTT
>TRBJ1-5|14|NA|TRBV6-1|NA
CASSEGTNREPQHF
TGTGCCAGCAGTGAGGGGACTAATCGAGAGCCCCAGCATTTT
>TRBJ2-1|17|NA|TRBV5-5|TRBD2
CASSLRLAGATYNEQFF
TGTGCCAGCAGCCTAAGACTAGCGGGAGCCACCTACAATGAGCAGTTCTTC
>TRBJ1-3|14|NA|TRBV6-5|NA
CASRNAGSGNTIYF
TGTGCCAGCAGAAATGCGGGATCTGGAAACACCATATATTTT
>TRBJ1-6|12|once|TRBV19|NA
CASSEEDSPLHF
TGTGCCAGCTCAGAGGAGGATTCACCCCTCCACTTT
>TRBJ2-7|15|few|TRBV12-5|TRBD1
CASAPGTDRNYEQYF
TGTGCTAGTGCCCCAGGGACAGACCGCAACTACGAGCAGTACTTC
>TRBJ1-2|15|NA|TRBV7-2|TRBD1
CASSLGTGTGYGYTF
TGTGCCAGCAGCTTAGGGACCGGGACAGGCTATGGCTACACCTTC
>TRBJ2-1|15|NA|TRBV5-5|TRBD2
CASSLGSGSYNEQFF
TGTGCCAGCAGCTTGGGGAGCGGGAGCTACAATGAGCAGTTCTTC
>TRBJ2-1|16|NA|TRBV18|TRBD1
CASSLMGQGSYNEQFF
TGTGCCAGCTCACTCATGGGACAGGGATCCTACAATGAGCAGTTCTTC
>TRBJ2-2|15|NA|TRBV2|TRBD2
CASSETSGGTGELFF
TGTGCCAGCAGTGAAACTAGCGGGGGCACCGGGGAGCTGTTTTTT
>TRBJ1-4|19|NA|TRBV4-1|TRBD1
CASSQERGAGGGTLGKLFF
TGCGCCAGCAGCCAAGAGCGAGGGGCAGGGGGTGGGACGTTAGGAAAACTGTTTTTT
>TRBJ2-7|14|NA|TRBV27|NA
CASSLYGQTYEQYF
TGTGCCAGCAGTTTATATGGACAGACCTACGAGCAGTACTTC
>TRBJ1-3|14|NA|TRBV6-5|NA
CASSNQITGNTIYF
TGTGCCAGCAGTAATCAGATTACAGGAAACACCATATATTTT
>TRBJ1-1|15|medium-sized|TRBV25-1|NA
CASSESGTGDTEAFF
TGTGCCAGCAGTGAATCTGGCACAGGAGACACTGAAGCTTTCTTT
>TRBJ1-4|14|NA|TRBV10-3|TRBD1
CAIGSDRGDEKLFF
TGTGCCATCGGTTCCGACAGGGGGGACGAAAAACTGTTTTTT
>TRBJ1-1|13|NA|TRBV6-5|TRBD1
CASTRQGNTEAFF
TGTGCCAGCACCAGACAGGGCAACACTGAAGCTTTCTTT
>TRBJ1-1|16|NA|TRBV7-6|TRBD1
CASSLVTGVGGTEAFF
TGTGCCAGCAGCTTAGTAACAGGGGTCGGCGGCACTGAAGCTTTCTTT
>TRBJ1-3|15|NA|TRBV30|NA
CAWSVGGFGGNTIYF
TGTGCCTGGAGTGTTGGGGGCTTCGGTGGAAACACCATATATTTT
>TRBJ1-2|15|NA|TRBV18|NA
CASSPEDSRNYGYTF
TGTGCCAGCTCACCAGAGGACAGTCGTAACTATGGCTACACCTTC
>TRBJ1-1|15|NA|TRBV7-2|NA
CASSFLGGMNTEAFF
TGTGCCAGCAGCTTTTTAGGCGGCATGAACACTGAAGCTTTCTTT
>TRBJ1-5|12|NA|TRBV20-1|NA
CSASSGLQPQHF
TGCAGTGCTAGTAGCGGGCTTCAGCCCCAGCATTTT
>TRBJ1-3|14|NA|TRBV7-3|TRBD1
CASSWTGKGNTIYF
TGTGCCAGCAGTTGGACAGGGAAAGGAAACACCATATATTTT
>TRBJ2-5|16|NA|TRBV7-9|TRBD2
CASSLLAGGLGETQYF
TGTGCCAGCAGCCTGCTAGCGGGAGGGTTGGGGGAGACCCAGTACTTC
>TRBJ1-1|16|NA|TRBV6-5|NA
CASSSRVGTGFTEAFF
TGTGCCAGCAGTTCCCGGGTAGGAACAGGGTTCACTGAAGCTTTCTTT
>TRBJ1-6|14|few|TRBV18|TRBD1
CASSSQGARSPLHF
TGTGCCAGCTCATCACAGGGGGCCCGATCACCCCTCCACTTT
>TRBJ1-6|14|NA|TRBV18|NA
CASSPSGNNSPLHF
TGTGCCAGCTCACCATCGGGGAATAATTCACCCCTCCACTTT
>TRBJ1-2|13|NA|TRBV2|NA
CASRADKNYGYTF
TGTGCCAGCAGGGCGGACAAGAACTATGGCTACACCTTC
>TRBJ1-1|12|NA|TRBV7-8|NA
CASSPPEAEAFF
TGTGCCAGCAGCCCCCCAGAAGCTGAAGCTTTCTTT
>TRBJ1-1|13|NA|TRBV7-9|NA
CASEQGLNTEAFF
TGTGCCAGCGAACAGGGCTTGAACACTGAAGCTTTCTTT
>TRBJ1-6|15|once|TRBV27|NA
CASSALTDANSPLHF
TGTGCCAGCAGTGCCTTGACAGATGCTAATTCACCCCTCCACTTT
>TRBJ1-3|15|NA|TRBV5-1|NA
CASSKDTTSGNTIYF
TGCGCCAGCAGTAAGGACACCACCTCTGGAAACACCATATATTTT
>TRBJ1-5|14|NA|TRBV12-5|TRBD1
CASASGQGDQPQHF
TGTGCTAGTGCTTCTGGACAGGGTGATCAGCCCCAGCATTTT
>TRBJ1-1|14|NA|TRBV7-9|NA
CASSLATGSTEAFF
TGTGCCAGCAGCTTAGCCACAGGGAGCACTGAAGCTTTCTTT
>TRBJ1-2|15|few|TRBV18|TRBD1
CASSPADRGIAGYTF
TGTGCCAGCTCACCAGCGGACAGGGGGATCGCGGGCTACACCTTC
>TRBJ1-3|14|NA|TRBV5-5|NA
CASSLGTAGNTIYF
TGTGCCAGCAGCTTGGGGACAGCTGGAAACACCATATATTTT
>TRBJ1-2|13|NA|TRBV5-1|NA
CASNPTGNYGYTF
TGCGCCAGCAACCCGACAGGCAACTATGGCTACACCTTC
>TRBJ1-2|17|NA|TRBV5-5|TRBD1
CASSLAQGQGSHYGYTF
TGTGCCAGCAGCTTGGCTCAAGGACAGGGATCCCACTATGGCTACACCTTC
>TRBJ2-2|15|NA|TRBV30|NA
CAWSSRGINTGELFF
TGTGCCTGGAGCTCAAGGGGCATCAACACCGGGGAGCTGTTTTTT
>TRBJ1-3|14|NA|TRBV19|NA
CASTGEPSGNTIYF
TGTGCCAGCACCGGAGAGCCCTCTGGAAACACCATATATTTT
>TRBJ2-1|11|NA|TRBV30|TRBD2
CAWSVGLGGFF
TGTGCCTGGAGTGTAGGACTAGGTGGGTTCTTC
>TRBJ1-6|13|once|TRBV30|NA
CAWSLEGVSPLHF
TGTGCCTGGAGTCTCGAAGGGGTTTCACCCCTCCACTTT
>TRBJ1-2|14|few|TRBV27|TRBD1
CASSLGQGRYGYTF
TGTGCCAGCAGTTTGGGACAGGGGAGGTATGGCTACACCTTC
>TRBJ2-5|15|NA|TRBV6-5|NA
CASRLGGGNQETQYF
TGTGCCAGCAGGTTGGGCGGAGGGAACCAAGAGACCCAGTACTTC
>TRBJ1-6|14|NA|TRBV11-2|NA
CASSLRGGSSPLHF
TGTGCCAGCAGCCTACGGGGGGGGAGTTCACCCCTCCACTTT